One and the same sample provided the 23 T cell receptor beta chains below, sequenced in a study of T cells in Graves' hyperthyroidism and ophthalmopathy. Amplification of TCR beta CDR3 regions used RNA as the template. The study used the HTBI primer set for a first-round RT-PCR of the TCR CDR3. TCRdb passed the multiplex PCR reads through MiXCR, listing each CDR3 protein once. The sample shows roughly 360,000 distinct CDR3 sequences, less than 15% of them seen only once. Source material: blood. These receptor sequences come from a young man with Graves' hyperthyroidism that later progressed to Graves' ophthalmopathy.

This clonotype showed up many times. The V call is TRBV5-1, the J call TRBJ2-2; D unresolved. CDR1 is SGHRS, CDR2 YFSETQ, per germline. Trimming shortened V by 1 base and J by 6 bases, and 7 bases separated the two germline ends. The CDR3 is 13 residues long. CDR3 amino acids: CASSLYSSGELFF. CDR3 nucleotide sequence: TGCGCCAGCAGCTTGTACAGTTCCGGGGAGCTGTTTTTT.

The V call is TRBV5-4, the J call TRBJ2-2, with 8 nucleotides matching TRBD1. CDR1 and CDR2 (germline): SGHNT, YYREEE (reference sequence). This CDR3 region has 15 residues. The trim removed 4 bases at V and 3 bases at J, leaving 5 bases unmatched. Written as DNA, the CDR3 is TGTGCCAGCAGCACGAGGGACAGGCACACCGGGGAGCTGTTTTTT. As protein: CASSTRDRHTGELFF.

This clonotype was observed a few times. The genes are TRBV24-1 and TRBJ2-5, with D unclear. With 6 bases removed from V and 2 bases from J, the gap between germline ends came to 21 bases. CDR1 is KGHDR and CDR2 is SFDVKD in the germline V gene. CDR3 length equals 17 residues. Here the CDR3 DNA reads TGTGCCACCAGTTCACCCCGGACCGGCCCCCTTCAAGAGACCCAGTACTTC. Protein: CATSSPRTGPLQETQYF.

The rearrangement joins TRBV12-3 or TRBV12-4 to TRBJ2-1; tentative D call: TRBD2 (6 bases). Trimming left V 4 bases short and J 0 bases short, with 13 bases between. This CDR3 spans 16 amino acids. CDR3 nucleotide sequence: TGTGCCAGCAGTTCCTTAGCGGATTACTCCTACAATGAGCAGTTCTTC. This gives the protein CASSSLADYSYNEQFF.

The J gene is TRBJ2-1, the V gene TRBV6-2 or TRBV6-3; D might be TRBD1 or TRBD2, each matching 6 bases. CDR1 and CDR2 (germline): MNHEY, SVGEGT. V lost 6 bases and J lost 4, with 25 bases in between. This CDR3 is 18 amino acids long. The CDR3 DNA reads TGTGCCAGCAGCAAAGGGTATTCGGTTAAGGGGGGATACAATGAGCAGTTCTTC. Translating it yields CASSKGYSVKGGYNEQFF.

This rearrangement joins TRBV12-3 or TRBV12-4 to TRBJ2-1; a weak D match, TRBD1 (6 bases). Between the trimmed V and J ends, which lost 2 bases and 9 bases, there was a span of 11 bases. The CDR3 consists of 13 residues. The CDR3 nucleotides are TGTGCCAGCAGTTTAATGGGGGCTGGTGAGCAGTTCTTC. As protein: CASSLMGAGEQFF.

J is TRBJ2-3 and V is TRBV7-6; D is undetermined. Looked up from germline, CDR1 is SGHVS and CDR2 is FNYEAQ. The CDR3 is made up of 13 amino acids. The V end lost 5 bases, the J end lost 6 bases, and 12 bases lay between the germline ends. CDR3 DNA sequence: TGTGCCAGCAGCCCCAGTGTTGCGGATACGCAGTATTTT. It encodes CASSPSVADTQYF.

The J gene is TRBJ1-4, the V gene TRBV24-1, with a possible D match to TRBD1 (5 bases). Germline V lookup: CDR1 KGHDR, CDR2 SFDVKD. V was cut by 9 bases and J by 8 bases, with 18 bases left in between. The CDR3 contains 14 residues. The CDR3 region is CATSGWEGGEKLFF. In DNA form, the CDR3 reads TGTGCCACCTCAGGGTGGGAGGGAGGGGAAAAACTGTTTTTT.

This clonotype was counted ten times or more. The V call is TRBV11-2, the J call TRBJ1-4; weak D call: TRBD1 (5 bases). CDR1 and CDR2 (germline): SGHAT, FQNNGV. Trimming cost V 1 base and J 8 bases, with 20 bases left between them. This CDR3 contains 17 residues. The DNA for the CDR3 is TGTGCCAGCAGCTTAGGCGGAGGAAGGGGTCACGGGGAAAAACTGTTTTTT. Translation gives CASSLGGGRGHGEKLFF.

This clonotype showed up many times. The chain links TRBV5-6 to TRBJ1-1, with D unresolved. Germline assignment: CDR1 SGHDT and CDR2 YYEEEE. V lost 2 bases to trimming and J lost 0 bases, with 5 bases between them. The CDR3 runs to 13 residues. The DNA for the CDR3 is TGTGCCAGCAGCTTCCCCATGAACACTGAAGCTTTCTTT. This codes for CASSFPMNTEAFF.

This clonotype has ten or more counts. The chain recombines TRBV2 with TRBJ1-5; 9 bases fit TRBD1. CDR1 and CDR2 (germline): SNHLY, FYNNEI. The CDR3 covers 13 residues. After removal of 6 bases from V and 4 bases from J, the junction contained 1 base not matched to a gene. CDR3 residues: CASRGQGNQPQHF. The CDR3 bases are TGTGCCAGCAGGGGACAGGGAAATCAGCCCCAGCATTTT. The variable domain in full, completed from reference TRBV2 and TRBJ1-5, reads EPEVTQTPSHQVTQMGQEVILRCVPISNHLYFYWYRQILGQKVEFLVSFYNNEISEKSEIFDDQFSVERPDGSNFTLKIRSTKLEDSAMYFCASRGQGNQPQHFGDGTRLSIL.

This clonotype has a count of ten or more. The chain joins TRBV7-9 to TRBJ2-7; D not resolved. Germline V gene data show CDR1 as SEHNR and CDR2 as FQNEAQ (reference sequence). V gave up 2 bases and J gave up 2 bases, with 4 bases separating them. CDR3 length: 12 amino acids. The CDR3 spells CASSLLAYEQYF. The DNA for the CDR3 is TGTGCCAGCAGCTTACTGGCCTACGAGCAGTACTTC. The full variable domain, its missing parts supplied by reference TRBV7-9 and TRBJ2-7, is DTGVSQNPRHKITKRGQNVTFRCDPISEHNRLYWYRQTLGQGPEFLTYFQNEAQLEKSRLLSDRFSAERPKGSFSTLEIQRTEQGDSAMYLCASSLLAYEQYFGPGTRLTVT.

The chain uses TRBV4-1 and TRBJ2-7; D is possibly TRBD1 (6 bases). Deletions cut 2 bases from V and 3 bases from J, with 11 bases between. This CDR3 spans 14 amino acids. Per germline, CDR1 MGHRA and CDR2 YSYEKL. The CDR3 spells CASSQRQEYYEQYF. CDR3 coding DNA: TGCGCCAGCAGCCAACGACAGGAATACTACGAGCAGTACTTC.

This clonotype was detected ten times or more. The rearrangement uses TRBV6-2 or TRBV6-3 and TRBJ2-2; D could derive from TRBD1 or TRBD2 (5 bases each). Trimming stripped 0 bases from V and 2 bases from J, with 25 bases between. CDR3 length: 21 residues. The germline V gene encodes CDR1 MNHEY and CDR2 SVGEGT. The CDR3 DNA sequence: TGTGCCAGCAGTTACTCGGTTTCAGAAGGGGAGCCAAGGGCTAACACCGGGGAGCTGTTTTTT. Its protein product is CASSYSVSEGEPRANTGELFF.

This sequence joins TRBV4-1 and TRBJ2-3; possibly TRBD1 for D (5 bases). The CDR3 covers 14 residues. CDR1 and CDR2 from the germline V gene are MGHRA and YSYEKL. V lost 0 bases, J lost 5 bases, and 9 bases lay in between. The CDR3 region is CASSQEGQQDTQYF. DNA of the CDR3: TGCGCCAGCAGCCAAGAGGGGCAGCAAGATACGCAGTATTTT.

This clonotype occurred many times. The gene calls are TRBV9 and TRBJ2-1, with D tentatively TRBD2 (6 bases). There are 16 residues in the CDR3. Germline CDR1 SGDLS, CDR2 YYNGEE. V shed 1 base and J shed 4 bases, with 15 bases lying between them. CDR3 in amino acids: CASSVKDSGLYNEQFF. CDR3 nucleotides: TGTGCCAGCAGCGTAAAGGATAGCGGCCTTTACAATGAGCAGTTCTTC.

The V and J genes are TRBV11-3 and TRBJ2-1; tentatively, D is TRBD2 (7 bases). The CDR3 is 15 residues long. The V gene lost 5 bases and the J gene lost 7 bases, with 18 bases spanning the gap. Looked up from germline, CDR1 is SGHNT and CDR2 is YENEEA. In DNA form, the CDR3 reads TGTGCCAGCAGCCCCGAGGGGGGGGCCTGGAATGAGCAGTTCTTC. This codes for CASSPEGGAWNEQFF.

The genes are TRBV20-1 and TRBJ2-1, with TRBD2 identical over 11 bases. The CDR3 sequence is 16 residues long. Germline V gene data show CDR1 as DFQATT and CDR2 as SNEGSKA (reference sequence). The V gene end was trimmed by 6 bases and the J gene end by 4 bases; junction bases not matched to a gene: 11. The CDR3 sequence is CSAVASGGSLYNEQFF. Written as DNA, the CDR3 is TGCAGTGCCGTCGCTAGCGGGGGGTCCCTATACAATGAGCAGTTCTTC.

This clonotype appeared many times. The V gene is TRBV12-3 or TRBV12-4, the J gene TRBJ2-7; 7 bases line up with TRBD1. The CDR3 extends over 15 amino acids. V was pared by 2 bases and J by 5 bases, with 9 bases of the junction left unmatched. CDR3 loop: CASSLWARGKDEQYF. The CDR3, as DNA: TGTGCCAGCAGTTTATGGGCCAGGGGGAAGGACGAGCAGTACTTC.

This clonotype showed up many times. The V gene is TRBV6-2 or TRBV6-3, the J gene TRBJ2-5; weak D call: TRBD1 (5 bases). Germline V gene data show CDR1 as MNHEY and CDR2 as SVGEGT. Trimming left V 4 bases short and J 1 base short, with 7 bases between. CDR3 length: 13 amino acids. The CDR3 protein is CASSSDSQETQYF. The CDR3 DNA follows: TGTGCCAGCAGTTCCGACAGCCAAGAGACCCAGTACTTC.

This clonotype was recorded many times. The V call is TRBV27, the J call TRBJ1-1; 7 bases are a match to TRBD1. Losses at the gene ends were 5 bases for V and 3 bases for J; bases not matched to a gene: 9. The V gene's germline CDR1 is MNHEY and CDR2 SMNVEV (reference sequence). There are 15 residues in the CDR3. The CDR3 spells CASSQRQGSHTEAFF. The CDR3 region has the DNA TGTGCCAGCAGTCAGAGACAGGGATCTCACACTGAAGCTTTCTTT.

This clonotype was observed a few times. V and J are TRBV20-1 and TRBJ1-6; 7 bases are a match to TRBD1. The CDR3 is 14 amino acids. Germline loops: CDR1 DFQATT, CDR2 SNEGSKA (reference sequence). V was pared by 3 bases and J by 6 bases, with 5 bases of the junction left unmatched. The CDR3 is CSASPGQVNSPLHF. The CDR3 DNA sequence: TGCAGTGCTAGTCCTGGACAGGTTAATTCACCCCTCCACTTT.

The chain links TRBV7-6 to TRBJ2-1, with a weak D call TRBD1 (6 bases). This CDR3 has 18 residues. V shed 1 base and J shed 9 bases, with 25 bases lying between them. Germline loops: CDR1 SGHVS, CDR2 FNYEAQ. The DNA of the CDR3 is TGTGCCAGCAGCTTAGTAACAGAAACAGGGTTTTTGCTTAGTGAGCAGTTCTTC. Residues: CASSLVTETGFLLSEQFF.